Following are 13 T cell receptor beta chains from one sample sequenced in a study of control samples from healthy donors and cancer patients. TCRdb's table, derived via immunoSEQ multiplex PCR, lists solely in-frame clones and lacks some. The sample holds some 130,000 clones, about 90% seen once. Sequenced sample: blood. The receptors originated from a woman in her forties or fifties in good health.

V gene TRBV7-2 combines with J gene TRBJ1-1; D call uncertain. Germline V lookup: CDR1 SGHTA, CDR2 FQGNSA. The CDR3 totals 12 residues. The V end was cut by 3 bases, the J end by 4 bases, with 6 bases between. The CDR3 region has the DNA TGTGCCAGCAGCTTCCCTCTCACTGAAGCTTTCTTT. It codes for CASSFPLTEAFF.

The chain employs TRBV30 and TRBJ2-2; D ambiguous. The germline V gene has CDR1 GTSNPN and CDR2 SVGIG (reference sequence). V gave up 1 base and J gave up 0 bases, with 6 bases separating them. The CDR3 is made up of 14 amino acids. The CDR3 region has the DNA TGTGCCTGGAGTGCGAGTACGAACACCGGGGAGCTGTTTTTT. Translating it yields CAWSASTNTGELFF. Supplemented by reference TRBV30 and TRBJ2-2, the full variable domain reads SQTIHQWPATLVQPVGSPLSLECTVEGTSNPNLYWYRQAAGRGLQLLFYSVGIGQISSEVPQNLSASRPQDRQFILSSKKLLLSDSGFYLCAWSASTNTGELFFGEGSRLTVL.

The sample holds one count of this clone. The chain is built from TRBV7-9 and TRBJ1-2; D call uncertain. Germline V CDR1 and CDR2: SEHNR, FQNEAQ (reference sequence). The CDR3 has 14 amino acids. V lost 5 bases, J lost 8 bases, and 18 bases lay in between. CDR3 coding DNA: TGTGCCAGCAGCCCTAATGAGGTGCCGTGGGGCTACACCTTC. Its protein is CASSPNEVPWGYTF.

This chain uses TRBV25-1 with TRBJ2-7; no reliable D call. CDR3 size: 13 residues. V lost 6 bases to trimming and J lost 2 bases, with 11 bases between them. The V gene's germline CDR1 is MGHDK and CDR2 SYGVNS. CDR3 loop: CASSAGPPYEQYF. DNA of the CDR3: TGTGCCAGCAGCGCTGGCCCACCCTACGAGCAGTACTTC.

The chain links TRBV30 to TRBJ1-2; D gene uncertain. CDR3 size: 15 residues. Germline CDR1 and CDR2: GTSNPN and SVGIG (reference sequence). Deletions cut 0 bases from V and 4 bases from J, with 15 bases between. DNA for the CDR3: TGTGCCTGGAGTGTACTTTGGGCAGGTTCCTATGGCTACACCTTC. Protein product: CAWSVLWAGSYGYTF.

The chain recombines TRBV12-5 with TRBJ2-1; 8 nucleotides match TRBD2. The CDR3 is 16 amino acids. Germline V CDR1 and CDR2: LGHNT, FRNRAP. Trimming cost V 6 bases and J 3 bases; bases outside gene matches: 10. The DNA of the CDR3 is TGTGCTAGTGGCCCCGGACTAGCCGTAGGCTACAATGAGCAGTTCTTC. This encodes CASGPGLAVGYNEQFF.

The V and J genes are TRBV19 and TRBJ2-1; the D is unclear. This CDR3 comprises 14 residues. CDR1 is LNHDA, CDR2 SQIVND, per germline (reference sequence). Trimming shortened V by 3 bases and J by 4 bases, and 10 bases separated the two germline ends. The chain's CDR3 is CASSIGQRYNEQFF. The CDR3 region has the DNA TGTGCCAGTAGTATCGGCCAGAGATACAATGAGCAGTTCTTC. The whole variable domain, remainder taken from reference TRBV19 and TRBJ2-1, is DGGITQSPKYLFRKEGQNVTLSCEQNLNHDAMYWYRQDPGQGLRLIYYSQIVNDFQKGDIAEGYSVSREKKESFPLTVTSAQKNPTAFYLCASSIGQRYNEQFFGPGTRLTVL.

This clone was observed a handful of times. The chain is built from TRBV7-9 and TRBJ2-1; 9 bases align to TRBD2. V shed 5 bases and J 6 bases; nucleotides not matched to a gene: 8. The CDR3 spans 15 residues. The germline V gene has CDR1 SEHNR and CDR2 FQNEAQ (reference sequence). DNA of the CDR3: TGTGCCAGCAGCCAGGAGGGACTAGCTGTCAATGAGCAGTTCTTC. Amino acids: CASSQEGLAVNEQFF. The complete variable domain, with remaining parts taken from reference TRBV7-9 and TRBJ2-1, reads DTGVSQNPRHKITKRGQNVTFRCDPISEHNRLYWYRQTLGQGPEFLTYFQNEAQLEKSRLLSDRFSAERPKGSFSTLEIQRTEQGDSAMYLCASSQEGLAVNEQFFGPGTRLTVL.

CDR3 bases: TGTGCCAGCAGAAACCCCGGGTTCTATGGCTACACCTTC. Amino acid sequence: CASRNPGFYGYTF. The genes are TRBV5-4 and TRBJ1-2; D uncertain. The germline V and J ends were trimmed by 5 bases and 4 bases, with 12 bases remaining between them. This CDR3 comprises 13 residues. Germline V CDR1 and CDR2: SGHNT, YYREEE (reference sequence).

The chain combines TRBV18 with TRBJ2-1; the match to TRBD1 covers 9 bases. The CDR3 totals 15 residues. V lost 4 bases, J lost 3 bases, and 4 bases stayed unmatched. Germline V gives CDR1 KGHSH, CDR2 LQKENI. The CDR3: CASSRGQGHYNEQFF. CDR3 DNA: TGTGCCAGCTCACGGGGACAGGGCCACTACAATGAGCAGTTCTTC.

V usage is TRBV2 and J usage is TRBJ2-5; no reliable D call. CDR3 length: 13 residues. CDR1 and CDR2 (germline): SNHLY, FYNNEI. V dropped 5 bases and J dropped 5 bases, with 12 bases sitting between them. The CDR3 sequence is CASSTGPRETQYF. Here the CDR3 DNA reads TGTGCCAGCAGTACCGGCCCGAGGGAGACCCAGTACTTC.

In its sample, this clone was seen a few times. The chain uses TRBV6-5 and TRBJ2-7, with 7 positions matching TRBD1. This CDR3 has 12 amino acids. From germline, CDR1 is MNHEY and CDR2 SVGAGI. V was pared by 6 bases and J by 1 base, with 0 bases of the junction left unmatched. Here the CDR3 reads CASSRGSYEQYF. CDR3 DNA sequence: TGTGCCAGCAGCAGGGGGTCCTACGAGCAGTACTTC.

About this clone: Other DNA sequences within the sample encode an identical CDR3. In nucleotides, the CDR3 is TGTGCCAGCAGTTACAGGGGGGCGGGAGATACGCAGTATTTT. This codes for CASSYRGAGDTQYF. The rearrangement uses TRBV6-5 and TRBJ2-3; perhaps D is TRBD1 or TRBD2 (6 bases each). CDR1 MNHEY and CDR2 SVGAGI come from the germline V gene. V shed 2 bases and J shed 5 bases, with 11 bases lying between them. CDR3 length: 14 amino acids.